This T cell receptor beta chain came from a study of T cells after yellow fever vaccination. Study-level points and caveats: The bulk population could contribute abundant contaminating clonotypes to FACS-sorted repertoires.

By 5'RACE template switching, TCR cDNA was produced, with a universal primer site and UMIs added in the process. TCRdb re-called the 5' RACE reads with MiXCR, one entry per CDR3 protein. The top ten clones hold 20% to 25% of a sample with a few hundred thousand distinct CDR3 sequences, approximately 3.8% of them seen once. The V and J ends lost 6 bases and 5 bases, in that order; junction bases with no gene match: 17. Germline lookup yields CDR1 MNHEY and CDR2 SVGEGT. CDR3 length: 17 amino acids. Ten or more counts support this clonotype. Antigen unknown. This specimen was PBMCs, taken on the day of the yellow fever booster vaccination. The sequence came from a man between 18 and 29 years old who received the YFV17D yellow fever vaccine. The rearrangement uses TRBV6-2 or TRBV6-3 and TRBJ1-2; 8 bases match TRBD1. This CDR3 reads CASRSTPGDRSVYGYTF. The DNA for the CDR3 is TGTGCCAGCAGATCCACCCCCGGGGACAGGAGTGTATATGGCTACACCTTC.